These 25 T cell receptor beta chains were sequenced from one sample in a study of neoadjuvant anti-PD-1 for oral cavity cancer. Libraries were prepared by immunoSEQ multiplex PCR; TCRdb keeps only in-frame clonotypes and omits some of them. The repertoire has approximately 45,000 clones, approximately 80% of them found once; the top ten carry around 4.8%. Time point defined: after neoadjuvant nivolumab, at surgical resection. Specimen: PBMCs, collected after nivolumab (anti-PD-1) treatment. These receptor sequences come from a person aged 40 to 85 with oral cavity squamous cell carcinoma.

This clone was picked up a small number of times. The V gene is TRBV7-6, the J gene TRBJ1-6; TRBD1 matches at 8 bases. Germline V gene sequence: CDR1 SGHVS, CDR2 FNYEAQ. With V trimmed by 2 bases and J by 6 bases, 6 bases remained unmatched. There are 16 residues in the CDR3. CDR3 sequence (DNA): TGTGCCAGCAGCTTACAGACAGGGGCGACTAATTCACCCCTCCACTTT. It yields the protein CASSLQTGATNSPLHF.

This chain links TRBV2 with TRBJ1-1, with a possible D match to TRBD1 (6 bases). Trimming took off 6 bases at V and 1 base at J, with 15 bases between the two ends. CDR3 size: 15 residues. The germline V gene has CDR1 SNHLY and CDR2 FYNNEI. The CDR3 DNA follows: TGTGCCAGCAGCCCTTTGACAGGTCGGAACACTGAAGCTTTCTTT. It encodes CASSPLTGRNTEAFF. Supplemented by reference TRBV2 and TRBJ1-1, the full variable domain reads EPEVTQTPSHQVTQMGQEVILRCVPISNHLYFYWYRQILGQKVEFLVSFYNNEISEKSEIFDDQFSVERPDGSNFTLKIRSTKLEDSAMYFCASSPLTGRNTEAFFGQGTRLTVV.

This clone was found a few times. The chain has TRBV5-1 and TRBJ1-2, with a possible D match to TRBD1 (5 bases). V lost 3 bases, J lost 11 bases, and 17 bases lay in between. Per the germline V gene, CDR1 is SGHRS and CDR2 is YFSETQ. The CDR3 spans 13 residues. CDR3 sequence (DNA): TGCGCCAGCAGCTATAACTCAGGGATGGGGTACACCTTC. Translated: CASSYNSGMGYTF.

The chain combines TRBV10-3 with TRBJ1-2, with unresolved D. The germline V gene has CDR1 ENHRY and CDR2 SYGVKD. V dropped 9 bases and J dropped 8 bases, with 16 bases sitting between them. CDR3 size: 12 residues. The CDR3 protein is CAIANVGSGYTF. In nucleotides, the CDR3 is TGTGCCATAGCTAATGTGGGCAGCGGCTACACCTTC.

The genes are TRBV30 and TRBJ2-1, with TRBD2 as a possible D gene (5 bases). Germline assignment: CDR1 GTSNPN and CDR2 SVGIG (reference sequence). The CDR3 contains 12 residues. CDR3 sequence (DNA): TGTGCGGCTAGCAGGTTTCTTTCTGAGCAGTTCTTC. Translated: CAASRFLSEQFF. Together with reference TRBV30 and TRBJ2-1, the CDR3 gives the full variable domain: SQTIHQWPATLVQPVGSPLSLECTVEGTSNPNLYWYRQAAGRGLQLLFYSVGIGQISSEVPQNLSASRPQDRQFILSSKKLLLSDSGFYLCAASRFLSEQFFGPGTRLTVL.

J is TRBJ1-6 and V is TRBV2, with D maybe TRBD1 (5 bases). The germline V gene encodes CDR1 SNHLY and CDR2 FYNNEI. With 4 bases removed from V and 4 bases from J, the gap between germline ends came to 17 bases. The CDR3 runs 17 residues. The CDR3 region has the DNA TGTGCCAGCAGTGGGATGCGGGGGGGTGGTTATAATTCACCCCTCCACTTT. This codes for CASSGMRGGGYNSPLHF.

The chain has TRBV30 and TRBJ1-2, with a tentative D call TRBD1 (6 bases). Looked up from germline, CDR1 is GTSNPN and CDR2 is SVGIG (reference sequence). This CDR3 spans 14 amino acids. Trimming pared 0 bases from V and 12 bases from J, leaving 20 bases between. The CDR3 region has the DNA TGTGCCTGGAGTGTACTTACCTTGGACAGTGTCCACACCTTC. Protein sequence: CAWSVLTLDSVHTF.

The J gene is TRBJ2-1, the V gene TRBV11-2; 7 bases align to TRBD1. The trim removed 0 bases at V and 8 bases at J, leaving 7 bases unmatched. Germline-derived CDR1 and CDR2 are SGHAT and FQNNGV. The CDR3 loop spans 15 amino acids. In DNA form, the CDR3 reads TGTGCCAGCAGCTTAGATGCCCAGGGGGTTGATGAGCAGTTCTTC. It yields the protein CASSLDAQGVDEQFF.

This clone has a single count. Other nucleotide sequences in the sample specify the same CDR3. The rearrangement links TRBV27 to TRBJ2-7; 10 bases agree with TRBD2. V was pared by 6 bases and J by 4 bases, with 6 bases of the junction left unmatched. Germline V gene data show CDR1 as MNHEY and CDR2 as SMNVEV (reference sequence). This CDR3 spans 14 amino acids. CDR3 nucleotide sequence: TGTGCCAGCAGCCTAGCGGGAGTGGATTACGAGCAGTACTTC. This encodes CASSLAGVDYEQYF.

The sample holds a few counts of this clone. The gene calls are TRBV25-1 and TRBJ1-2; D call uncertain. Germline CDR1 and CDR2: MGHDK and SYGVNS. The CDR3 runs 12 residues. With 5 bases removed from V and 8 bases from J, the gap between germline ends came to 12 bases. The CDR3 nucleotides are TGTGCCAGCAGTAAAGGGCCGAGGGGCTACACCTTC. This sequence encodes CASSKGPRGYTF.

The chain combines TRBV11-2 with TRBJ2-1, with D maybe TRBD2 (5 bases). Per the germline V gene, CDR1 is SGHAT and CDR2 is FQNNGV. V was trimmed by 6 bases and J by 6 bases, leaving 15 bases between them. This CDR3 contains 14 residues. CDR3 sequence reads: CASSSRTRFNEQFF. Here the CDR3 DNA reads TGTGCCAGCAGTTCCCGAACTAGATTCAATGAGCAGTTCTTC.

The CDR3 DNA follows: TGTGCCAGCAGCCCCTGGACTAGCGAGGAAGGATACGAGCAGTACTTC. It encodes CASSPWTSEEGYEQYF. The chain has TRBV11-2 and TRBJ2-7, with 9 bases aligning to TRBD2. Losses at the gene ends were 5 bases for V and 4 bases for J; bases not matched to a gene: 12. The CDR3 consists of 16 residues. CDR1 SGHAT and CDR2 FQNNGV come from the germline V gene.

The CDR3 sequence: CASSLGTGAFYGYTF. CDR3 in DNA: TGTGCCAGCAGCCTTGGGACAGGAGCCTTCTATGGCTACACCTTC. The chain is built from TRBV7-9 and TRBJ1-2; 8 bases agree with TRBD1. This CDR3 comprises 15 residues. With 5 bases clipped from V and 4 bases from J, the junction kept 9 bases outside the gene matches. Germline CDR1 reads SEHNR; CDR2 reads FQNEAQ (reference sequence).

This chain uses TRBV5-4 with TRBJ2-5; 9 positions agree with TRBD2. The CDR3 is made up of 15 amino acids. Per germline, CDR1 SGHNT and CDR2 YYREEE (reference sequence). The junction had 8 bases not matched to a gene; V was cut back by 3 bases and J by 5 bases. Here the CDR3 DNA reads TGTGCCAGCAGCTCAGAAGCGGGGGGCGGGGAGACCCAGTACTTC. Protein sequence: CASSSEAGGGETQYF.

The chain combines TRBV11-2 with TRBJ1-1, with D perhaps matching TRBD1 (6 bases). V shed 4 bases and J shed 6 bases, with 15 bases lying between them. This CDR3 contains 14 residues. CDR1 and CDR2 (germline): SGHAT, FQNNGV. The CDR3 nucleotides are TGTGCCAGCAGCTCTCAGGGGAGGAGCGCTGAAGCTTTCTTT. As protein: CASSSQGRSAEAFF.

This clone appeared a few times. The chain is built from TRBV4-1 and TRBJ2-3; maybe TRBD2 (5 bases). V shed 0 bases and J shed 0 bases, with 19 bases lying between them. The CDR3 totals 19 residues. Germline V gives CDR1 MGHRA, CDR2 YSYEKL. DNA of the CDR3: TGCGCCAGCAGCCAAGAGGACGGGAAATTGGCCGGGAGCACAGATACGCAGTATTTT. Its protein is CASSQEDGKLAGSTDTQYF.

This chain uses TRBV2 with TRBJ1-5, with D hard to call. The CDR3 extends over 16 amino acids. CDR1 SNHLY and CDR2 FYNNEI come from the germline V gene. Trimming cost V 2 bases and J 0 bases, with 11 bases left between them. CDR3 coding DNA: TGTGCCAGCAGTGAATATGATGAATATAGCAATCAGCCCCAGCATTTT. Translation: CASSEYDEYSNQPQHF. Full variable domain (outside the CDR3, taken from reference TRBV2 and TRBJ1-5): EPEVTQTPSHQVTQMGQEVILRCVPISNHLYFYWYRQILGQKVEFLVSFYNNEISEKSEIFDDQFSVERPDGSNFTLKIRSTKLEDSAMYFCASSEYDEYSNQPQHFGDGTRLSIL.

The J gene is TRBJ1-3, the V gene TRBV6-6, with D maybe TRBD1 (5 bases). CDR3 size: 15 residues. V was trimmed by 7 bases and J by 0 bases, leaving 13 bases between them. Germline values: CDR1 MNHNY, CDR2 SVGAGI (reference sequence). The CDR3 DNA follows: TGTGCCAGCACTCAACGGGGCTCCTCTGGAAACACCATATATTTT. Translating it yields CASTQRGSSGNTIYF.

The chain uses TRBV7-9 and TRBJ2-5; D is ambiguous. This CDR3 region has 12 residues. Per germline, CDR1 SEHNR and CDR2 FQNEAQ (reference sequence). V was trimmed by 5 bases and J by 5 bases, leaving 9 bases between them. CDR3 sequence (DNA): TGTGCCAGCAGCAGAGTTTCGGAGACCCAGTACTTC. This gives the protein CASSRVSETQYF.

This clone has a single count. This chain connects TRBV29-1 to TRBJ1-2, with 10 bases fitting TRBD1. Trimming cost V 5 bases and J 8 bases; bases outside gene matches: 8. Germline CDR1 SQVTM, CDR2 ANQGSEA. CDR3 size: 13 residues. In nucleotides, the CDR3 is TGCAGCGTTTTTGCCGGGACAGGGGAAGGCTACACCTTC. Translated, it gives CSVFAGTGEGYTF.

This clone was picked up one time. The chain carries TRBV6-1 and TRBJ2-5; D is perhaps TRBD2 (5 bases). V lost 0 bases to trimming and J lost 6 bases, with 14 bases between them. The CDR3 extends over 15 amino acids. CDR1 MNHNS and CDR2 SASEGT come from the germline V gene. In nucleotides, the CDR3 is TGTGCCAGCAGTGAAGCACCCGGGAAAGCAAAGACCCAGTACTTC. It yields the protein CASSEAPGKAKTQYF.

This chain uses TRBV10-3 with TRBJ2-2; a weak D match, TRBD2 (6 bases). Germline CDR1 ENHRY, CDR2 SYGVKD. The CDR3 length is 13 residues. Trimming left V 5 bases short and J 4 bases short, with 8 bases between. The CDR3 protein is CAISRGTTGELFF. The CDR3 nucleotides read TGTGCCATCAGTCGCGGGACCACCGGGGAGCTGTTTTTT.

The CDR3 spells CASKNPFYNEQFF. In DNA form, the CDR3 reads TGTGCCAGCAAAAACCCCTTCTACAATGAGCAGTTCTTC. The chain employs TRBV6-1 and TRBJ2-1; D unresolved. The V end was cut by 7 bases, the J end by 3 bases, with 10 bases between. The CDR3 is 13 amino acids. CDR1 and CDR2 (germline): MNHNS, SASEGT.

A few counts support this clone. J is TRBJ2-2 and V is TRBV2; unclear D gene. CDR3 length: 16 residues. The V and J ends lost 1 base and 6 bases respectively, with 15 bases between them. Germline V gives CDR1 SNHLY, CDR2 FYNNEI. Written as DNA, the CDR3 is TGTGCCAGCAGTGAAGGGCAATCTAGGCGTCCCGGGGAGCTGTTTTTT. Encoded protein: CASSEGQSRRPGELFF.

The V call is TRBV28, the J call TRBJ1-1; tentative D call: TRBD1 (5 bases). This CDR3 region has 17 residues. Germline CDR1 MDHEN, CDR2 SYDVKM. Trimming removed 5 bases at V and 4 bases at J, with 23 bases between. The CDR3 DNA sequence: TGTGCCAGCAGTGGTGGTAGGGGCGCGTTCCCCCCCACTGAAGCTTTCTTT. Its protein is CASSGGRGAFPPTEAFF.